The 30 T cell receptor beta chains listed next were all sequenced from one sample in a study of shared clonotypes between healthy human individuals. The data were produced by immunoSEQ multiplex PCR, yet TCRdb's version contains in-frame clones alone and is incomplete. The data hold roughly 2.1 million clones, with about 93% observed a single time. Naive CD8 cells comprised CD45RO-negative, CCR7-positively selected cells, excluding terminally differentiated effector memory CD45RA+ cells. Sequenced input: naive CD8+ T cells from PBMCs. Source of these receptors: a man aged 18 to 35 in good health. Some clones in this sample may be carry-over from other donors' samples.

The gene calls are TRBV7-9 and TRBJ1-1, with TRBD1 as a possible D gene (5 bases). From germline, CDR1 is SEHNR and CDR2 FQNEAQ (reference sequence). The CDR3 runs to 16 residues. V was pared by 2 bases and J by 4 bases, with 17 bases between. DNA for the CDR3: TGTGCCAGCAGCTTATGGTTCTCACCTGGGGGCACTGAAGCTTTCTTT. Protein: CASSLWFSPGGTEAFF.

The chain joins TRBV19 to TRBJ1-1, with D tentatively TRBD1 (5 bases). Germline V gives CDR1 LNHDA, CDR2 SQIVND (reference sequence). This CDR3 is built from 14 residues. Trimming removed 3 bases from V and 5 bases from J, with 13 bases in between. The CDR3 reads CASSMGVGGTEAFF. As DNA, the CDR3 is TGTGCCAGTAGTATGGGGGTGGGAGGGACTGAAGCTTTCTTT.

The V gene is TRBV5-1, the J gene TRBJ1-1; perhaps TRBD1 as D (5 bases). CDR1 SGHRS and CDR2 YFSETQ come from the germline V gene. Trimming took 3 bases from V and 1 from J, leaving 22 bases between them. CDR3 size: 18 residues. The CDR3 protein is CASSSRGRVGVENTEAFF. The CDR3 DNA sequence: TGCGCCAGCAGCTCGCGGGGTCGAGTGGGGGTCGAGAACACTGAAGCTTTCTTT.

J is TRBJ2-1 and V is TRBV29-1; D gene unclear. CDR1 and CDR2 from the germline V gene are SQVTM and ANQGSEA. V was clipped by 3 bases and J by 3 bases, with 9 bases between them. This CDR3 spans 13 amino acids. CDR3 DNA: TGCAGCGTTGACGCGATCTTCTACAATGAGCAGTTCTTC. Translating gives CSVDAIFYNEQFF.

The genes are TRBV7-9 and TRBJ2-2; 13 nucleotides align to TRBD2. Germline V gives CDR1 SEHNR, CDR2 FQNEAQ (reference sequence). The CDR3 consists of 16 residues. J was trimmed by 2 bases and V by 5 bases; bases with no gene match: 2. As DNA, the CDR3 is TGTGCCAGCAGCGGGACTAGCGGGACTAACACCGGGGAGCTGTTTTTT. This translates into CASSGTSGTNTGELFF.

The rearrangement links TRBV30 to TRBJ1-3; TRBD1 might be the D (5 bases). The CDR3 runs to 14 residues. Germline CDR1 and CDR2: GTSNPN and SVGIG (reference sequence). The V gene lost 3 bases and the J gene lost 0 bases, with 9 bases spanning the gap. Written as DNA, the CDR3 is TGTGCCTGGAGCGAGGGGTACTCTGGAAACACCATATATTTT. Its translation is CAWSEGYSGNTIYF.

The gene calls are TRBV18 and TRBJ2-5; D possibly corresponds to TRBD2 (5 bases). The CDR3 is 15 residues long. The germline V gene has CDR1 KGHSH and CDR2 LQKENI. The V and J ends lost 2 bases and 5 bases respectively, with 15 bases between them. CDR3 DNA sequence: TGTGCCAGCTCACCAGAGGGATCGATGGGGGAGACCCAGTACTTC. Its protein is CASSPEGSMGETQYF.

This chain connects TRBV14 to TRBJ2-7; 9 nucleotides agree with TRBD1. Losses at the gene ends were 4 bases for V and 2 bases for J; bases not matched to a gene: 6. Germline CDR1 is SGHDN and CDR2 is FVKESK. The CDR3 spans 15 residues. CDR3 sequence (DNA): TGTGCCAGCAGCCTTGGGACAGGGCCTACCTACGAGCAGTACTTC. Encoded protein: CASSLGTGPTYEQYF.

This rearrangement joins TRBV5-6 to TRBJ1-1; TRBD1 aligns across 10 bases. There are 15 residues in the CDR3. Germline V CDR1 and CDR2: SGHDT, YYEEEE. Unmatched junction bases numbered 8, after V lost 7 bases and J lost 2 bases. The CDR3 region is CASQGQGSGNTEAFF. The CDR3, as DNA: TGTGCCAGCCAGGGACAGGGGTCGGGAAACACTGAAGCTTTCTTT.

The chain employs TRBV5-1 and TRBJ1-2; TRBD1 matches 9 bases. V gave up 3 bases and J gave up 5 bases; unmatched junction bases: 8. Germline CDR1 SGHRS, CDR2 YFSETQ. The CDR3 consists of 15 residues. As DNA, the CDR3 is TGCGCCAGCAGCTGGAACGGGACAGGGCGGTATGGCTACACCTTC. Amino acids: CASSWNGTGRYGYTF.

CDR3 protein: CASSLSGGGLWAGANVLTF. CDR3 bases: TGTGCCAGCAGTTTATCCGGCGGGGGCCTTTGGGCTGGGGCCAACGTCCTGACTTTC. V usage is TRBV27 and J usage is TRBJ2-6, with D possibly TRBD2 on 7 matching bases. This CDR3 spans 19 amino acids. CDR1 and CDR2 (germline): MNHEY, SMNVEV (reference sequence). The V gene lost 0 bases and the J gene lost 2 bases, with 17 bases spanning the gap.

CDR3 residues: CASSRTSVETQYF. DNA for the CDR3: TGTGCCAGTAGTCGGACTAGCGTGGAGACCCAGTACTTC. The rearrangement uses TRBV19 and TRBJ2-5; 9 bases agree with TRBD2. This CDR3 has 13 amino acids. The germline V gene has CDR1 LNHDA and CDR2 SQIVND (reference sequence). The V and J ends lost 5 bases and 5 bases, in that order; junction bases with no gene match: 3.

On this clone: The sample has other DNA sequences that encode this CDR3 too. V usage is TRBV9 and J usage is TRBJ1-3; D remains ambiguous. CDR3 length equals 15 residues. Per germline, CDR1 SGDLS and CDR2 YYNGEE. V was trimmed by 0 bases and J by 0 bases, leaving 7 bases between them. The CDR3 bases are TGTGCCAGCAGCGTAGGAGGGAGCTCTGGAAACACCATATATTTT. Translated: CASSVGGSSGNTIYF.

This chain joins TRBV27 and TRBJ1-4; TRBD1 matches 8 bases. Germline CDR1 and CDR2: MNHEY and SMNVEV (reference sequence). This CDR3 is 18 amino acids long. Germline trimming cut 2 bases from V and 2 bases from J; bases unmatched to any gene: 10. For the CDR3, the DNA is TGTGCCAGCAGTTTAGCCGGACAGGGTTCTCTTACTAATGAAAAACTGTTTTTT. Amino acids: CASSLAGQGSLTNEKLFF.

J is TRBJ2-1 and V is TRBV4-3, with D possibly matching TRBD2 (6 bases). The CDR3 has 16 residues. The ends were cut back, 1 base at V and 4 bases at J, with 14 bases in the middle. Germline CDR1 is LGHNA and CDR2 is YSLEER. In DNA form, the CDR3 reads TGCGCCAGCAGCCAAGTTCTCGGGAGTTCTTACAATGAGCAGTTCTTC. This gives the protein CASSQVLGSSYNEQFF.

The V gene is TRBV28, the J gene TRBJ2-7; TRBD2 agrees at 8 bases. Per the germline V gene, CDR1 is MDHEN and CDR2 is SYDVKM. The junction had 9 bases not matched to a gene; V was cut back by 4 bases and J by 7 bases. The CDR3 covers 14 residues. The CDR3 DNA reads TGTGCCAGCAGTTCCCGTGCGGGAGGAGATGAGCAGTACTTC. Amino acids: CASSSRAGGDEQYF.

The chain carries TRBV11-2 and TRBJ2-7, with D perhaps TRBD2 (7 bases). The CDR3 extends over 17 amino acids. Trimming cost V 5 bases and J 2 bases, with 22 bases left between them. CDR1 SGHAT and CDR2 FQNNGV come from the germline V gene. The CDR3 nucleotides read TGTGCCAGCAGCCCATATAACCCTCAGGGGAGGGCCTACGAGCAGTACTTC. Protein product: CASSPYNPQGRAYEQYF. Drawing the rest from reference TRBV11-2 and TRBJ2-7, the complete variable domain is EAGVAQSPRYKIIEKRQSVAFWCNPISGHATLYWYQQILGQGPKLLIQFQNNGVVDDSQLPKDRFSAERLKGVDSTLKIQPAKLEDSAVYLCASSPYNPQGRAYEQYFGPGTRLTVT.

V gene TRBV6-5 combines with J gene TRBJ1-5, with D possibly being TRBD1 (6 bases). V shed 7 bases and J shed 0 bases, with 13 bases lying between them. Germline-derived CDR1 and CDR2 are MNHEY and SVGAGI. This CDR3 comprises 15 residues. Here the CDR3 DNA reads TGTGCCAGCATGATGGACAGTTTTAGCAATCAGCCCCAGCATTTT. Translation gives CASMMDSFSNQPQHF.

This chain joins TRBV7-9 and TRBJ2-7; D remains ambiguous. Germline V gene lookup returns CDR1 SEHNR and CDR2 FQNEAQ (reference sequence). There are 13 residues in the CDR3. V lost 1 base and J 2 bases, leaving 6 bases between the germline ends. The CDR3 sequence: CASSLVRPYEQYF. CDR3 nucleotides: TGTGCCAGCAGCTTAGTTAGGCCCTACGAGCAGTACTTC.

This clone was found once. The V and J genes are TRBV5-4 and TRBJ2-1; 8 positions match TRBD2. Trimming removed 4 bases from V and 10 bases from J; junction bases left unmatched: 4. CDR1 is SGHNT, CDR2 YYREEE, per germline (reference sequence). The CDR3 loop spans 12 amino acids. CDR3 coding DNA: TGTGCCAGCAGCCCGACTAGCGCCGAGCAGTTCTTC. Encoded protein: CASSPTSAEQFF.

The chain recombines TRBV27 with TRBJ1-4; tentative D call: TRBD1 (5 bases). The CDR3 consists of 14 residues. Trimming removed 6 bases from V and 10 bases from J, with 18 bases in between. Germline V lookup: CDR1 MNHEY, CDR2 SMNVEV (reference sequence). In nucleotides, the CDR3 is TGTGCCAGCAGCCCCGGGGCTAGGGGTCCAAAACTGTTTTTT. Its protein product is CASSPGARGPKLFF.

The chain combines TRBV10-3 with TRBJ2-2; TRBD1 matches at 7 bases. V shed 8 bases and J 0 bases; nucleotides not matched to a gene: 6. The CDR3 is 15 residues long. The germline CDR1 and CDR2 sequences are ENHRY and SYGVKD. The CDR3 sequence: CAILAGTANTGELFF. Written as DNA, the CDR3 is TGTGCCATCCTAGCAGGGACAGCGAACACCGGGGAGCTGTTTTTT.

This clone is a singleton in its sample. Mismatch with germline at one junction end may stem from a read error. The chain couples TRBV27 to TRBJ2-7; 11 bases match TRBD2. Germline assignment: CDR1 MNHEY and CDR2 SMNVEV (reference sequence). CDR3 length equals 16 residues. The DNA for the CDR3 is TGTGCCAGCAGTCCTCTAGCGGGAGGTATGATGGGCGAGCGGTACTTC. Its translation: CASSPLAGGMMGERYF.

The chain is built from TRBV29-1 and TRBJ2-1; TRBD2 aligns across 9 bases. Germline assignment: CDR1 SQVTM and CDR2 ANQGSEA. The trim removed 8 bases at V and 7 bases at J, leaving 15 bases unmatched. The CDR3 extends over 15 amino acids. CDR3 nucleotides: TGCAGCTCGAGGCGGTCTAGCGGGATTAATAATGAGCAGTTCTTC. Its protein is CSSRRSSGINNEQFF.

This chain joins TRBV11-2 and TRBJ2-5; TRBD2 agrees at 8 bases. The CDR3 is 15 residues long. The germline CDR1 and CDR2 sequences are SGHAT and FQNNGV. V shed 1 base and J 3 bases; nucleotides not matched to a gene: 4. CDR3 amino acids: CASSLGGSGEETQYF. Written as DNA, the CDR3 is TGTGCCAGCAGCTTAGGGGGTAGCGGGGAAGAGACCCAGTACTTC.

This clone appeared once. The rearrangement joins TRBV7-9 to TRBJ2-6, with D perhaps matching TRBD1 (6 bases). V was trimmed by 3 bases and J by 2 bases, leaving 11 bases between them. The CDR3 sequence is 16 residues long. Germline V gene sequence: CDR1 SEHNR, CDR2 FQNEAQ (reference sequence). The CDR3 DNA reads TGTGCCAGCAGCTTTCCCAGGGGTGCTGGGGCCAACGTCCTGACTTTC. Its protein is CASSFPRGAGANVLTF. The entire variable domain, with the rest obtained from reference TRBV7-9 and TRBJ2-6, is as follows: DTGVSQNPRHKITKRGQNVTFRCDPISEHNRLYWYRQTLGQGPEFLTYFQNEAQLEKSRLLSDRFSAERPKGSFSTLEIQRTEQGDSAMYLCASSFPRGAGANVLTFGAGSRLTVL.

CDR3 in amino acids: CASSLNQREDQETQYF. Written as DNA, the CDR3 is TGTGCCAGCAGTTTAAACCAGCGGGAGGACCAAGAGACCCAGTACTTC. The chain recombines TRBV28 with TRBJ2-5, with 9 bases fitting TRBD2. V shed 2 bases, J shed 0 bases, and the junction held 4 bases outside the gene matches. CDR1 is MDHEN and CDR2 is SYDVKM in the germline V gene. The CDR3 loop spans 16 amino acids. Using reference TRBV28 and TRBJ2-5 for the parts outside the CDR3, the full variable domain is DVKVTQSSRYLVKRTGEKVFLECVQDMDHENMFWYRQDPGLGLRLIYFSYDVKMKEKGDIPEGYSVSREKKERFSLILESASTNQTSMYLCASSLNQREDQETQYFGPGTRLLVL.

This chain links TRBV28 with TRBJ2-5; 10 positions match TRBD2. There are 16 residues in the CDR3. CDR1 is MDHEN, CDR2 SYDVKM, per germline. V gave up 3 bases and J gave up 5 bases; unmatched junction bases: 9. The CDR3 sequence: CASSFHLAGVTETQYF. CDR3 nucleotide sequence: TGTGCCAGCAGTTTTCACCTAGCGGGAGTAACTGAGACCCAGTACTTC.

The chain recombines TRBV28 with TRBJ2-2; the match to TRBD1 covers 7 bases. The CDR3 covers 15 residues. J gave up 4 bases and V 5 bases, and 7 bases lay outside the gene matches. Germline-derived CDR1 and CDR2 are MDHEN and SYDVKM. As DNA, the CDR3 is TGTGCCAGCAGTCCATTACAGGGGCTCACCGGGGAGCTGTTTTTT. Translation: CASSPLQGLTGELFF.

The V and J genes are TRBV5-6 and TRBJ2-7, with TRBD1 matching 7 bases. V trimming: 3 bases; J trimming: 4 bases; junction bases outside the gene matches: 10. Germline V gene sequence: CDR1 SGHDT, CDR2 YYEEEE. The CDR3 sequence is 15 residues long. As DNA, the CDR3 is TGTGCCAGCAGCTCCTCGGGACAGCTTTTTTACGAGCAGTACTTC. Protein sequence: CASSSSGQLFYEQYF.